This TCR beta chain was retrieved from a study of blood T cells in healthy people across ages. Looked up from germline, CDR1 is MNHEY and CDR2 is SMNVEV (reference sequence). This CDR3 has 16 residues. V dropped 1 base and J dropped 3; count of bases not matched to a gene: 6. General study points: Age showed a roughly linear inverse relationship with TCR beta diversity per million T cells.

This clonotype was detected only a few times. The antigen is undetermined. The authors ran a second PCR of roughly 6 to 12 cycles using a sample-barcoded 5' primer and a J-beta primer mix. TCRdb re-called the 5' RACE reads with MiXCR, one entry per CDR3 protein. The sample lists around 1,500,000 distinct CDR3 sequences; 25% to 30% were seen once. The genes are TRBV27 and TRBJ1-5, with 7 bases identical to TRBD1. This clonotype was obtained from a woman aged 25 to 45 in good health. Sequencing input: blood. The CDR3 DNA reads as TGTGCCAGCAGTTTATGGGCGACAGGGAACAATCAGCCCCAGCATTTT. Its protein product is CASSLWATGNNQPQHF.